This TCR beta chain was identified in a study of CD8+ T cells in alopecia areata. Across the whole study: Treated patients received severity scores based on the percentage of scalp area affected. Study observations and caveats: In scalp and blood, many expanded lesional clones persisted during tofacitinib.

Comments on this clone: No antigen is known for it.

The germline gives CDR1 SQVTM, CDR2 ANQGSEA. The CDR3 consists of 12 residues. The V gene lost 2 bases and the J gene lost 4 bases, with 8 bases spanning the gap. Extraction and reverse transcription of RNA yielded cDNA as the sequencing template. The data were produced by immunoSEQ multiplex PCR, yet TCRdb's version contains in-frame clones alone and is incomplete. Here the sample spans under 350,000 clones, roughly 60% being singletons. Noted treatment: oral pan-JAK inhibitor, 5-10 mg twice daily. The specimen comprised CD4+ T cells sorted from blood, sampled at week 24, from a patient treated with tofacitinib. This chain connects TRBV29-1 to TRBJ1-2; D gene ambiguous. The origin of this receptor is a human donor with alopecia areata. The CDR3 DNA reads as TGCAGCGTTGAAAGCCAGCTCTATGGCTACACCTTC. It yields the protein CSVESQLYGYTF.